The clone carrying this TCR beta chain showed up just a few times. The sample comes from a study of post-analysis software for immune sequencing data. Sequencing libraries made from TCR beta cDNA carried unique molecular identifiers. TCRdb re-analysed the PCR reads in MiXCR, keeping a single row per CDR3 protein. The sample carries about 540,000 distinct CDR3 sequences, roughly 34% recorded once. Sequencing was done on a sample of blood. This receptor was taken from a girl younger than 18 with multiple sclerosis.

The chain's CDR3 is CSVEEGVVGTVTDTQYF. CDR3 DNA: TGCAGCGTTGAAGAGGGGGTAGTAGGGACAGTCACAGATACGCAGTATTTT. V gene TRBV29-1 combines with J gene TRBJ2-3, with TRBD1 identical over 7 bases. The germline gives CDR1 SQVTM, CDR2 ANQGSEA. This CDR3 spans 17 amino acids. With 0 bases clipped from V and 2 bases from J, the junction kept 11 bases outside the gene matches.